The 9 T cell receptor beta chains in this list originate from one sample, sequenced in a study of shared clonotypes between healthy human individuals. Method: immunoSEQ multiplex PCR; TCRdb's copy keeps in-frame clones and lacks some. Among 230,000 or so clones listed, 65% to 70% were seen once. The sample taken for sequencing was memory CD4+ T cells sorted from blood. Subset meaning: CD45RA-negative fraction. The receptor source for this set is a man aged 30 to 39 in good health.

The CDR3 nucleotides read TGTGCCAGCAGTGAAAGAGAGAACCACAACTATGGCTACACCTTC. Encoded protein: CASSERENHNYGYTF. The chain has TRBV6-1 and TRBJ1-2, with D hard to call. Per the germline V gene, CDR1 is MNHNS and CDR2 is SASEGT. V was shortened by 2 bases and J by 2 bases, with 12 bases between the two germline ends. This CDR3 spans 15 amino acids.

The CDR3 DNA follows: TGTGCCAGCAGTTTATCGGGGGGCTACACCTTC. Its protein is CASSLSGGYTF. The J gene is TRBJ1-2, the V gene TRBV28; D not certain. CDR3 length: 11 amino acids. Germline lookup yields CDR1 MDHEN and CDR2 SYDVKM. Deletions cut 1 base from V and 8 bases from J, with 5 bases between.

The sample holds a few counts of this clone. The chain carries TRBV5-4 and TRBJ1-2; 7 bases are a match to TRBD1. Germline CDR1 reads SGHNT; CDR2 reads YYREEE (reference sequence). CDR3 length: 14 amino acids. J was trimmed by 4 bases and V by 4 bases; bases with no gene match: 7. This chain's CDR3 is CASSPGQETYGYTF. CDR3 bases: TGTGCCAGCAGCCCCGGACAGGAGACCTATGGCTACACCTTC.

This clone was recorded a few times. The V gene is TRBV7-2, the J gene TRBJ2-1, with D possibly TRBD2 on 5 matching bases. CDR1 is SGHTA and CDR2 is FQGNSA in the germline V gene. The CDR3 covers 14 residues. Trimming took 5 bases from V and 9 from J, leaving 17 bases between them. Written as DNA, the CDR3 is TGTGCCAGCAGCACTAGTCGGGTTGAGAGTGAGCAGTTCTTC. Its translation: CASSTSRVESEQFF.

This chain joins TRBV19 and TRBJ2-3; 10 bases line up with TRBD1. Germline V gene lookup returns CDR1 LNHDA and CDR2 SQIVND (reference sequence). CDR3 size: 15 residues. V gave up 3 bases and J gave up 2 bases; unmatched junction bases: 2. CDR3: CASSIGTGDTDTQYF. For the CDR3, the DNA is TGTGCCAGTAGTATCGGGACAGGGGACACAGATACGCAGTATTTT.

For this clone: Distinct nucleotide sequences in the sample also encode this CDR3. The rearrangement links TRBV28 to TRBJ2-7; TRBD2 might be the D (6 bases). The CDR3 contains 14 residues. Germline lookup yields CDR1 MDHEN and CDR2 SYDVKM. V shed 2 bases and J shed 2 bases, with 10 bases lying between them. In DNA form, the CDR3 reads TGTGCCAGCAGTTTAGGAGGGCCCCCCTACGAGCAGTACTTC. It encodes CASSLGGPPYEQYF. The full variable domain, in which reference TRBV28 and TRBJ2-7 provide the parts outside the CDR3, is DVKVTQSSRYLVKRTGEKVFLECVQDMDHENMFWYRQDPGLGLRLIYFSYDVKMKEKGDIPEGYSVSREKKERFSLILESASTNQTSMYLCASSLGGPPYEQYFGPGTRLTVT.

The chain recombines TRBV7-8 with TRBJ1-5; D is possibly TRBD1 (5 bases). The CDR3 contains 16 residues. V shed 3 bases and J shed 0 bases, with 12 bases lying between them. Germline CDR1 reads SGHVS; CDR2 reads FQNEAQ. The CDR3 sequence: CASSFLTANSNQPQHF. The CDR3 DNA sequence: TGTGCCAGCAGCTTTTTGACAGCAAATAGCAATCAGCCCCAGCATTTT.

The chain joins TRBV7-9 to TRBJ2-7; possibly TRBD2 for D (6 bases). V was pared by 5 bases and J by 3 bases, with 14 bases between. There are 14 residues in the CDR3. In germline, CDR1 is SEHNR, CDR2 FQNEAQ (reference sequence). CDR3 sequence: CASSKPGLDYEQYF. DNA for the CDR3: TGTGCCAGCAGCAAACCGGGACTTGACTACGAGCAGTACTTC.

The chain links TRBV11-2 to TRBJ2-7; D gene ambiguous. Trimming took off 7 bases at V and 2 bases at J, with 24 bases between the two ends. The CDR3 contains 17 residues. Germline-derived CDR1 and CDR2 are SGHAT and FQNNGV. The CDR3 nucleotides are TGTGCCAGCATCCCTCGTGGGGTCATCGTTGGAACCTACGAGCAGTACTTC. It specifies CASIPRGVIVGTYEQYF. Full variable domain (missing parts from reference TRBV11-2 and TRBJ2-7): EAGVAQSPRYKIIEKRQSVAFWCNPISGHATLYWYQQILGQGPKLLIQFQNNGVVDDSQLPKDRFSAERLKGVDSTLKIQPAKLEDSAVYLCASIPRGVIVGTYEQYFGPGTRLTVT.